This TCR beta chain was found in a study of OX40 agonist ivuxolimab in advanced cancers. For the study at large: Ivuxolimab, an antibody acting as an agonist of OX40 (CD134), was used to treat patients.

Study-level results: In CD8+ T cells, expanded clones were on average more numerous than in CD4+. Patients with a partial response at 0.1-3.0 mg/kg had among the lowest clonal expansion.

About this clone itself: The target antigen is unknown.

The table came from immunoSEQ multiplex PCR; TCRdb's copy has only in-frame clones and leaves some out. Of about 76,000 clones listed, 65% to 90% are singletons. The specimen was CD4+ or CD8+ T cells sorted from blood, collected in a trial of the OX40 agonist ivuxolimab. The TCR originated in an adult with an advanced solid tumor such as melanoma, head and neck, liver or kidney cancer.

The CDR3 sequence: CASSYSPQSGNTIYF. In nucleotides, the CDR3 is TGTGCCAGCAGTTACTCGCCGCAGAGTGGAAACACCATATATTTT. The chain combines TRBV6-5 with TRBJ1-3; D is uncertain. Deletions cut 0 bases from V and 3 bases from J, with 9 bases between. Germline V gene sequence: CDR1 MNHEY, CDR2 SVGAGI. This CDR3 comprises 15 residues.